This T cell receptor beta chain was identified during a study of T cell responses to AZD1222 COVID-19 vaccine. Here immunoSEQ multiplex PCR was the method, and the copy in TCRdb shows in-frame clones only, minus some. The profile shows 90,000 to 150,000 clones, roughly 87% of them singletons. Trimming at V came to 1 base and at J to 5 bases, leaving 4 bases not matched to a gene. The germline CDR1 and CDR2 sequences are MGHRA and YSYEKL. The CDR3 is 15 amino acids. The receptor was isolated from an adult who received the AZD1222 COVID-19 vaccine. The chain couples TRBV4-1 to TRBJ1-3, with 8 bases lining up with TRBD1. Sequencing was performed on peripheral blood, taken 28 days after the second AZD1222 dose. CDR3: CASSQAGGIRNTIYF. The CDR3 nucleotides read TGCGCCAGCAGCCAAGCAGGGGGCATTCGAAACACCATATATTTT.